These 10 T cell receptor beta chains were all obtained from the same sample, sequenced in a study of early T cells in non-severe SARS-CoV-2 infection. Using its own MiXCR run on the 5' RACE reads, TCRdb lists one record per CDR3 protein. The data hold 60,000 to 75,000 distinct CDR3 sequences, with approximately 10% observed a single time. Sample: whole blood, taken at baseline. These receptors were collected from an adult who was a healthcare worker with PCR-confirmed SARS-CoV-2 infection or an uninfected control (not recorded which).

The chain combines TRBV9 with TRBJ2-5; TRBD1 is a possible D gene (5 bases). V lost 0 bases and J lost 4, with 10 bases in between. The CDR3 has 14 amino acids. The V gene's germline CDR1 is SGDLS and CDR2 YYNGEE. CDR3 DNA sequence: TGTGCCAGCAGCGTAGTCGGTCAGGGAGAGACCCAGTACTTC. Translation: CASSVVGQGETQYF.

This clonotype was seen a handful of times. The rearrangement joins TRBV6-1 to TRBJ2-5; possible D gene TRBD2, 7 bases. Germline V gene lookup returns CDR1 MNHNS and CDR2 SASEGT. This CDR3 region has 17 residues. The germline V and J ends were trimmed by 5 bases and 3 bases, with 22 bases remaining between them. This chain's CDR3 is CASSHLAGAVHEETQYF. CDR3 bases: TGTGCCAGCAGTCATTTGGCGGGGGCCGTACACGAAGAGACCCAGTACTTC.

In its sample, this clonotype ranks as medium-sized (0.01 to 0.1%). The CDR3 DNA follows: TGTGCCAGCAGCGTAGTGGGAGGGGGCACTGAAGCTTTCTTT. This sequence encodes CASSVVGGGTEAFF. The rearrangement links TRBV9 to TRBJ1-1; perhaps TRBD1 as D (6 bases). CDR3 size: 14 residues. Germline CDR1 SGDLS, CDR2 YYNGEE. V dropped 0 bases and J dropped 4 bases, with 10 bases sitting between them. Variable domain in full (rest from reference TRBV9 and TRBJ1-1): DSGVTQTPKHLITATGQRVTLRCSPRSGDLSVYWYQQSLDQGLQFLIQYYNGEERAKGNILERFSAQQFPDLHSELNLSSLELGDSALYFCASSVVGGGTEAFFGQGTRLTVV.

This clonotype has more than one count but fewer than ten. The V and J genes are TRBV6-2 or TRBV6-3 and TRBJ2-6; D gene uncertain. The V gene lost 10 bases and the J gene lost 1 base, with 8 bases spanning the gap. Germline V CDR1 and CDR2: MNHEY, SVGEGT. The length of the CDR3 is 13 residues. Here the CDR3 DNA reads TGTGCCATCTCCCAATCTGGGGCCAACGTCCTGACTTTC. Translating gives CAISQSGANVLTF.

The chain links TRBV10-3 to TRBJ1-2, with TRBD1 identical over 9 bases. The J segment lost 7 bases and the V segment lost 8 bases, leaving 8 bases of the junction unmatched. CDR3 length: 13 residues. The germline gives CDR1 ENHRY, CDR2 SYGVKD. CDR3 DNA sequence: TGTGCCATCGCCGAAAGGACAGGGGCTGGCTACACCTTC. This translates into CAIAERTGAGYTF.

This chain connects TRBV3-1 to TRBJ2-7; no clear D gene. The V end lost 0 bases, the J end lost 0 bases, and 3 bases lay between the germline ends. The CDR3 totals 13 residues. In germline, CDR1 is LGHDT, CDR2 YNNKEL (reference sequence). CDR3 coding DNA: TGTGCCAGCAGCCAAGACAGCTCCTACGAGCAGTACTTC. Encoded protein: CASSQDSSYEQYF.

This clonotype was observed a handful of times. The chain uses TRBV7-8 and TRBJ2-7; 10 bases agree with TRBD2. Germline V gives CDR1 SGHVS, CDR2 FQNEAQ. With V trimmed by 4 bases and J by 4 bases, 4 bases remained unmatched. CDR3 length equals 14 residues. CDR3 region: CASSSIAGGYEQYF. CDR3 bases: TGTGCCAGCAGCTCCATAGCGGGAGGTTACGAGCAGTACTTC.

The chain has TRBV7-2 and TRBJ2-2; 7 bases are a match to TRBD2. CDR3 length equals 16 residues. Germline CDR1 reads SGHTA; CDR2 reads FQGNSA. V dropped 6 bases and J dropped 4; count of bases not matched to a gene: 11. The CDR3 coding sequence is TGTGCCAGCAGACCCCCGGGACTAAGATCCACCGGGGAGCTGTTTTTT. It encodes CASRPPGLRSTGELFF. The entire variable domain, with the rest obtained from reference TRBV7-2 and TRBJ2-2, is as follows: GAGVSQSPSNKVTEKGKDVELRCDPISGHTALYWYRQSLGQGLEFLIYFQGNSAPDKSGLPSDRFSAERTGGSVSTLTIQRTQQEDSAVYLCASRPPGLRSTGELFFGEGSRLTVL.

V gene TRBV7-9 combines with J gene TRBJ1-1; no firm D call. V was trimmed by 1 base and J by 4 bases, leaving 7 bases between them. Germline V gives CDR1 SEHNR, CDR2 FQNEAQ (reference sequence). This CDR3 contains 13 residues. The CDR3 loop is CASSLELGTEAFF. The CDR3 DNA reads as TGTGCCAGCAGCTTAGAGCTAGGCACTGAAGCTTTCTTT. Full variable domain (rest looked up from reference TRBV7-9 and TRBJ1-1): DTGVSQNPRHKITKRGQNVTFRCDPISEHNRLYWYRQTLGQGPEFLTYFQNEAQLEKSRLLSDRFSAERPKGSFSTLEIQRTEQGDSAMYLCASSLELGTEAFFGQGTRLTVV.

A few counts support this clonotype. This chain connects TRBV7-2 to TRBJ1-2, with D possibly being TRBD1 (6 bases). The CDR3 loop spans 14 amino acids. Between the trimmed V and J ends, which lost 5 bases and 3 bases, there was a span of 13 bases. From germline, CDR1 is SGHTA and CDR2 FQGNSA. The CDR3, as DNA: TGTGCCAGCAGCCAGGAGGACAGCTACTATGGCTACACCTTC. This translates into CASSQEDSYYGYTF.